Listed below are T cell receptor beta chains from one sample, sequenced in a study of cytomegalovirus exposure and HLA in healthy donors. This table comes from immunoSEQ multiplex PCR, and its TCRdb copy is limited to in-frame clones, with some not included. The table records around 180,000 clones, about 65% of them present only once. Material: PBMCs. Source of these receptors: a girl aged 5-17 years in good health and CMV-seronegative. Each CDR3 is given with its conserved first and last residue. D genes are given only for firm matches. Size values are once, few and many counts, or a class for expanded clones, and some rows have none.

CASQLPGTGRYEQYF TGTGCCAGCCAACTCCCCGGGACCGGGAGATACGAGCAGTACTTC TRBV27 . . TRBJ2-7
CASSVRQLISDYEQYF TGTGCCAGCAGCGTCCGACAGTTAATCTCTGACTACGAGCAGTACTTC TRBV5-4 . . TRBJ2-7
CASSPSGGSYGYTF TGTGCCAGCAGCCCCTCGGGGGGCTCCTATGGCTACACCTTC TRBV7-3 . . TRBJ1-2
CASSFLLEGPLHF TGTGCCAGCAGCTTTCTGCTAGAGGGACCCCTCCACTTT TRBV5-6 . . TRBJ1-6
CATATGAVNNEQFF TGTGCCACCGCGACCGGAGCGGTCAACAATGAGCAGTTCTTC TRBV28 . . TRBJ2-1
CASSGPGRVKLFF TGTGCCAGCAGTGGGCCCGGGAGAGTCAAACTGTTTTTT TRBV27 few . TRBJ1-4
CASSQRGKSDVYINYGYTF TGCGCCAGCAGTCAAAGGGGGAAGTCGGACGTCTATATTAACTATGGCTACACCTTC TRBV23-1 once . TRBJ1-2
CACGGMNTEAFF TGTGCCTGCGGCGGGATGAACACTGAAGCTTTCTTT TRBV11-2 . . TRBJ1-1
CASSETGTDIDEAFF TGTGCCAGCAGCGAAACCGGGACAGACATAGATGAAGCTTTCTTT TRBV9 . TRBD1 TRBJ1-1
CASRNAEDSPLHF TGTGCCAGCAGAAACGCTGAGGATTCACCCCTCCACTTT TRBV6-1 . . TRBJ1-6
CAITRGDTQYF TGTGCCATCACCCGGGGAGATACGCAGTATTTT TRBV10-3 . . TRBJ2-3
CASRPSGTANSPLHF TGTGCCAGTAGACCCTCCGGGACAGCCAATTCACCCCTCCACTTT TRBV19 . TRBD1 TRBJ1-6
CASSQGGDQPQHF TGCGCCAGCAGCCAAGGTGGAGATCAGCCCCAGCATTTT TRBV4-1 few . TRBJ1-5
CASSGENRGPYNEQFF TGTGCCAGCAGCGGAGAAAACAGGGGCCCCTACAATGAGCAGTTCTTC TRBV5-6 . TRBD1 TRBJ2-1
CASSRGINSPLHF TGTGCCAGCAGCCGGGGGATAAATTCACCCCTCCACTTT TRBV7-9 . . TRBJ1-6
CASSVRGLVGYEQYF TGTGCCAGCAGTGTCAGGGGGCTGGTCGGTTACGAGCAGTACTTC TRBV27 . TRBD1 TRBJ2-7
CASSAGGMNTEAFF TGTGCCAGCAGTGCAGGGGGGATGAACACTGAAGCTTTCTTT TRBV25-1 . TRBD1 TRBJ1-1
CASSYSGQGHSPLHF TGTGCCAGCAGTTACTCGGGCCAGGGGCATTCACCCCTCCACTTT TRBV6-5 . . TRBJ1-6
CASSLAERSTEAFF TGCGCCAGCAGCTTGGCAGAGAGGAGCACTGAAGCTTTCTTT TRBV5-1 . . TRBJ1-1
CASSPPTSGGLTDTQYF TGTGCCAGCTCACCACCGACTAGCGGGGGGTTAACAGATACGCAGTATTTT TRBV18 . TRBD2 TRBJ2-3
CASSLISGGQETQYF TGCGCCAGCAGCTTGATTAGCGGAGGGCAAGAGACCCAGTACTTC TRBV5-1 few . TRBJ2-5
CASSFLLDSTGELFF TGCGCCAGCAGCTTTTTACTGGACAGCACCGGGGAGCTGTTTTTT TRBV5-1 . . TRBJ2-2
CSAGTGVGTIYF TGCAGCGCCGGGACAGGGGTCGGCACCATATATTTT TRBV29-1 . TRBD1 TRBJ1-3
CASRTTGTSGGGEQFF TGTGCCAGCAGAACTACCGGGACTAGCGGGGGGGGTGAGCAGTTCTTC TRBV7-9 . TRBD2 TRBJ2-1
CASSLASLGSYEQYF TGCGCCAGCAGCTTGGCCTCCCTAGGATCCTACGAGCAGTACTTC TRBV5-1 . . TRBJ2-7
CASRNSNRNSPLHF TGTGCCAGCAGAAACAGCAACAGGAATTCACCCCTCCACTTT TRBV6-5 . . TRBJ1-6
CASSIVTGGPEAFF TGTGCCAGTAGTATAGTCACAGGGGGCCCTGAAGCTTTCTTT TRBV19 . TRBD1 TRBJ1-1
CASSGPLAPERPSEQYF TGTGCCAGCAGTGGTCCCCTTGCGCCCGAACGTCCCTCCGAGCAGTACTTC TRBV25-1 once . TRBJ2-7
CASSLAPNTEAFF TGTGCCAGCAGTTTGGCCCCCAACACTGAAGCTTTCTTT TRBV28 few . TRBJ1-1
CASTRQFATDGELFF TGTGCCAGCACCAGACAGTTCGCTACGGACGGGGAGCTGTTTTTT TRBV11-2 few . TRBJ2-2
CASRPPIGNTEAFF TGTGCCAGCAGACCTCCCATCGGGAACACTGAAGCTTTCTTT TRBV2 . . TRBJ1-1
CASSFWGQPGPQHF TGTGCCAGCAGCTTTTGGGGCCAGCCCGGGCCCCAGCATTTT TRBV7-9 . . TRBJ1-5
CASSHPAERPEKYF TGCGCCAGCAGCCACCCAGCCGAGCGACCCGAGAAGTACTTC TRBV4-1 . . TRBJ2-7
CSVSPSGGSYEQYF TGCAGCGTTAGTCCTAGCGGGGGATCCTACGAGCAGTACTTC TRBV29-1 . TRBD2 TRBJ2-7
CASSGQVGTGFTGELFF TGTGCCAGCAGCGGGCAGGTCGGGACAGGGTTTACCGGGGAGCTGTTTTTT TRBV7-9 . TRBD1 TRBJ2-2
CACRREPATNEKLFF TGTGCCTGTCGGCGGGAGCCCGCAACTAATGAAAAACTGTTTTTT TRBV30 . . TRBJ1-4
CASKEGPNSPLHF TGTGCCAGCAAGGAGGGGCCTAATTCACCCCTCCACTTT TRBV2 . . TRBJ1-6
CASSSLNQPQHF TGTGCCAGCAGTTCCCTTAATCAGCCCCAGCATTTT TRBV28 . . TRBJ1-5
CASSFRGISNQPQHF TGTGCCAGCAGTTTTAGAGGGATCAGCAATCAGCCCCAGCATTTT TRBV28 . . TRBJ1-5
CASSLTGSSYNEQFF TGTGCCAGCAGCTTAACGGGGAGCTCCTACAATGAGCAGTTCTTC TRBV7-8 few . TRBJ2-1
CASREGSPQHF TGTGCCAGCAGGGAGGGGTCGCCCCAGCATTTT TRBV6-6 few . TRBJ1-5